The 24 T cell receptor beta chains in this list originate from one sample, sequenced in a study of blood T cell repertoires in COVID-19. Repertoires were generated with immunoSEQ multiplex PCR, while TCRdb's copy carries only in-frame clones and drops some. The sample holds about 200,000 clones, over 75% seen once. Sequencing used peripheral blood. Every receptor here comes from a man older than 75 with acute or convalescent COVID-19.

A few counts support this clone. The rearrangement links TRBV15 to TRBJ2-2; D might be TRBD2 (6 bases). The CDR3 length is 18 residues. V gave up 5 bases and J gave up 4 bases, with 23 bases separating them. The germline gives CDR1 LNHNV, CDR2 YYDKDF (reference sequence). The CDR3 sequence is CATSGRFILAFGTGELFF. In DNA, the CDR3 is TGTGCCACCAGCGGGCGATTTATACTAGCCTTTGGCACCGGGGAGCTGTTTTTT.

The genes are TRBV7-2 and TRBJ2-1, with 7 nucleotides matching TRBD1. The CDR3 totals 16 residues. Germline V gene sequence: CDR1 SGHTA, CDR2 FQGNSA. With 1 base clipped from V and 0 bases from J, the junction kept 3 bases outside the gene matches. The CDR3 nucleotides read TGTGCCAGCAGCTTAGTTTCAGGGGGCTCCTACAATGAGCAGTTCTTC. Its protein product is CASSLVSGGSYNEQFF.

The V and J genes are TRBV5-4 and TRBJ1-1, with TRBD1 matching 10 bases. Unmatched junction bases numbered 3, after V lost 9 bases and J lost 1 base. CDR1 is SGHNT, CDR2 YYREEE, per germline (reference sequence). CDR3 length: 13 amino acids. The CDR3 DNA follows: TGTGCCATCCGGACAGGGGGGAACACTGAAGCTTTCTTT. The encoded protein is CAIRTGGNTEAFF.

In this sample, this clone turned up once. The CDR3 sequence: CASSLVGTFGTNEKLFF. The DNA for the CDR3 is TGTGCCAGCAGCTTAGTCGGCACATTCGGGACTAATGAAAAACTGTTTTTT. The chain combines TRBV11-3 with TRBJ1-4; D not resolved. The CDR3 length is 17 residues. CDR1 and CDR2 (germline): SGHNT, YENEEA. V shed 1 base and J shed 2 bases, with 14 bases lying between them.

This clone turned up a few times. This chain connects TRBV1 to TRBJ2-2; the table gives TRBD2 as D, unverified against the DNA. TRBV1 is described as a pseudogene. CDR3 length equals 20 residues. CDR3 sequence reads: CTSSQDDLGASGSFTGELFF. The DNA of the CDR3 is TGCACCAGCAGCCAAGACGATTTGGGCGCTAGCGGGAGTTTCACCGGGGAGCTGTTTTTT.

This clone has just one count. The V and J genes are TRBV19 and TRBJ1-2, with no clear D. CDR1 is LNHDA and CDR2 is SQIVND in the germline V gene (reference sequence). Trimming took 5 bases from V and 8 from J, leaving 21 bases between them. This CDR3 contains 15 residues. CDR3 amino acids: CASSPGSGFNEGYTF. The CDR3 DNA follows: TGTGCCAGTAGTCCGGGCTCGGGGTTTAATGAGGGCTACACCTTC.

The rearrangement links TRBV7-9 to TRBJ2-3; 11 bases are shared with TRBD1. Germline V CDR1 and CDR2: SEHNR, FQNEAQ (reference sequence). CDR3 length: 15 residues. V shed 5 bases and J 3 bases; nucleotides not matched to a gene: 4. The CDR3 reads CASSRTGGWTDTQYF. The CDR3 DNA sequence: TGTGCCAGCAGCCGGACAGGGGGCTGGACAGATACGCAGTATTTT.

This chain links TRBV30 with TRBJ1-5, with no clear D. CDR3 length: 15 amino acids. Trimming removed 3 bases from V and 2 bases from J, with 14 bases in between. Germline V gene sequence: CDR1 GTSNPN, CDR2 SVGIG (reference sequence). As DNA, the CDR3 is TGTGCCTGGAGCTCCCCATCGGGAGGCAATCAGCCCCAGCATTTT. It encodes CAWSSPSGGNQPQHF.

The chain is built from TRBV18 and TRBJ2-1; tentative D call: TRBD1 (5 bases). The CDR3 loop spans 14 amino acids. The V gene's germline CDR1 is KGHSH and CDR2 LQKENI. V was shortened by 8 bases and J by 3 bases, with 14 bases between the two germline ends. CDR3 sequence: CASLPGRNYNEQFF. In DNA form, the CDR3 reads TGTGCCAGCCTTCCAGGGCGGAACTACAATGAGCAGTTCTTC.

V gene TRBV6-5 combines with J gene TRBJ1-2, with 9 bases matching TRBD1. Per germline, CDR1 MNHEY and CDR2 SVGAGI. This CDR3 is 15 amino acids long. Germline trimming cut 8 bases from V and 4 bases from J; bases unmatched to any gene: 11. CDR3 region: CASRTSPGQGYGYTF. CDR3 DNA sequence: TGTGCCAGCCGAACTAGCCCGGGACAGGGCTATGGCTACACCTTC.

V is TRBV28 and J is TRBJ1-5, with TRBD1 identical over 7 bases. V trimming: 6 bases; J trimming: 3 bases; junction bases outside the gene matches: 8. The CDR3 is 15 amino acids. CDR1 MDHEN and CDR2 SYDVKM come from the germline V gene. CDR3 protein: CASRPTGRNNQPQHF. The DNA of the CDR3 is TGTGCCAGCAGACCGACAGGGAGGAACAATCAGCCCCAGCATTTT.

The CDR3 spells CASSDWGDQPQHF. As DNA, the CDR3 is TGTGCCAGCAGTGATTGGGGGGATCAGCCCCAGCATTTT. The chain uses TRBV6-1 and TRBJ1-5, with D possibly being TRBD1 (5 bases). V was pared by 3 bases and J by 5 bases, with 8 bases between. This CDR3 comprises 13 residues. CDR1 is MNHNS, CDR2 SASEGT, per germline.

The CDR3 sequence: CASSLDPGGNYEQYF. In DNA form, the CDR3 reads TGCGCCAGCAGCTTGGACCCAGGGGGAAACTACGAGCAGTACTTC. This sequence joins TRBV5-1 and TRBJ2-7; 7 bases agree with TRBD1. The CDR3 spans 15 residues. V lost 0 bases to trimming and J lost 3 bases; unmatched junction nucleotides: 6. Germline values: CDR1 SGHRS, CDR2 YFSETQ.

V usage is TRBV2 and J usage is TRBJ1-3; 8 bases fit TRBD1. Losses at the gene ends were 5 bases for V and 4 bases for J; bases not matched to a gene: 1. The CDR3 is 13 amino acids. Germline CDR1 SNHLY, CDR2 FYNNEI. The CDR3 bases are TGTGCCAGCAGTCGACAGGGGGGAAACACCATATATTTT. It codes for CASSRQGGNTIYF. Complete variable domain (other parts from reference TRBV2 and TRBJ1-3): EPEVTQTPSHQVTQMGQEVILRCVPISNHLYFYWYRQILGQKVEFLVSFYNNEISEKSEIFDDQFSVERPDGSNFTLKIRSTKLEDSAMYFCASSRQGGNTIYFGEGSWLTVV.

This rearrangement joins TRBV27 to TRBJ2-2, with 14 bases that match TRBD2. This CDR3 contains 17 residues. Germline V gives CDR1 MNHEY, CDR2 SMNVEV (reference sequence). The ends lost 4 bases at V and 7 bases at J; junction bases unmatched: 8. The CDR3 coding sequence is TGTGCCAGCAGTTCCGGGACTAGCGGGAGATTGAACGGGGAGCTGTTTTTT. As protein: CASSSGTSGRLNGELFF.

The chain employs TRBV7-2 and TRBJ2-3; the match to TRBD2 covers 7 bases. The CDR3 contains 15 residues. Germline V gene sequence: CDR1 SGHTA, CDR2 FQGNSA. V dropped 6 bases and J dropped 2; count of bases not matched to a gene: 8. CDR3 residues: CASRPGRGNTDTQYF. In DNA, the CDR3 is TGTGCCAGCAGGCCCGGGCGGGGGAACACAGATACGCAGTATTTT.

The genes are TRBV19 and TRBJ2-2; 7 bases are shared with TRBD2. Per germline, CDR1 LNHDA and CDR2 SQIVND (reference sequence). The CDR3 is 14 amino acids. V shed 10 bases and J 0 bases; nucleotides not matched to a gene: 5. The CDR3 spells CATTAGTNTGELFF. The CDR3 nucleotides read TGTGCCACTACAGCGGGGACGAACACCGGGGAGCTGTTTTTT.

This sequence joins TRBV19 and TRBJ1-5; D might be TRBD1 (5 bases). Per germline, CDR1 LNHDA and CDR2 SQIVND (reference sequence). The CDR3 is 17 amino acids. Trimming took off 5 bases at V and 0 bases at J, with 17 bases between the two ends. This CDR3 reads CASSSGTQRYSNQPQHF. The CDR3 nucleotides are TGTGCCAGTAGTTCTGGGACTCAACGTTATAGCAATCAGCCCCAGCATTTT.

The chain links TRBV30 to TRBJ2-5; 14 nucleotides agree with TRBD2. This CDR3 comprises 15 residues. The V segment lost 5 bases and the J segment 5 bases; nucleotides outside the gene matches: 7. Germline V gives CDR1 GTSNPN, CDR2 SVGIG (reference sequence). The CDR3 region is CAWGLAGGLGETQYF. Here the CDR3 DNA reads TGTGCCTGGGGACTAGCGGGAGGCCTGGGGGAGACCCAGTACTTC.

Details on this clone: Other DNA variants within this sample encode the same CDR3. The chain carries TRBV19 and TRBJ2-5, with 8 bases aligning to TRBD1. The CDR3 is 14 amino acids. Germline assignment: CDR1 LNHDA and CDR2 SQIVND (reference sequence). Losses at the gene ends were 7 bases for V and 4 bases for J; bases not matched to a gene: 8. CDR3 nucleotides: TGTGCCAGTACCCCCAGGGGGCGCGGAGAGACCCAGTACTTC. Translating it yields CASTPRGRGETQYF.

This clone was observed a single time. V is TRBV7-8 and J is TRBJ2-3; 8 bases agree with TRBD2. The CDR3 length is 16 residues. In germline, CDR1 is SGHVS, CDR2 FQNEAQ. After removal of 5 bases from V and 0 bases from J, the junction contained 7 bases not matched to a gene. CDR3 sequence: CASSPNSGVSTDTQYF. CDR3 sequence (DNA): TGTGCCAGCAGCCCGAATAGCGGGGTAAGCACAGATACGCAGTATTTT.

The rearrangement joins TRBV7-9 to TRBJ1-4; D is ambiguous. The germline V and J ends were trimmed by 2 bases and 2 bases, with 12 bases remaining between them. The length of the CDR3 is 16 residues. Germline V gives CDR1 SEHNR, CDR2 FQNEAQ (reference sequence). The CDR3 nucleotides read TGTGCCAGCAGCTTAAGTAGGAGTGAGACTAATGAAAAACTGTTTTTT. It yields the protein CASSLSRSETNEKLFF.

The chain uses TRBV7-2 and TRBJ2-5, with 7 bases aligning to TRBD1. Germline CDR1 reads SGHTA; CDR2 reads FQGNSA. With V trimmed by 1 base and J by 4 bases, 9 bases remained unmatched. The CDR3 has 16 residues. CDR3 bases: TGTGCCAGCAGCTTAGTCCCGGCCAGGGGGAGAGAGACCCAGTACTTC. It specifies CASSLVPARGRETQYF.

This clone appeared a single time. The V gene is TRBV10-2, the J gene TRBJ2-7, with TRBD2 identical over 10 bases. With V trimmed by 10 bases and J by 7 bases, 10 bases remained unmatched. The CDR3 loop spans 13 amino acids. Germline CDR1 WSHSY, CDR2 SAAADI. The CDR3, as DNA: TGCGCCACCAGGACTAGCGGAGGGGTAGAGCAGTACGTC. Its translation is CATRTSGGVEQYV.